These 29 T cell receptor beta chains share one sample of origin, sequenced in a study of cytomegalovirus exposure and HLA in healthy donors. The PCR used 60 Vbeta and 13 Jbeta primers. TCRdb's table, derived via immunoSEQ multiplex PCR, lists solely in-frame clones and lacks some. This repertoire shows about 160,000 clones, around 64% found once; its top ten account for approximately 3%. Sequenced sample: PBMCs. Receptors originate from a woman in her 30s in good health and CMV-seronegative.

V usage is TRBV28 and J usage is TRBJ2-7; 7 nucleotides match TRBD2. V gave up 7 bases and J gave up 4 bases; unmatched junction bases: 10. This CDR3 has 14 amino acids. Germline V gives CDR1 MDHEN, CDR2 SYDVKM. For the CDR3, the DNA is TGTGCCAGCAAACCCGGGACTACACGTTACGAGCAGTACTTC. Translating gives CASKPGTTRYEQYF.

The chain recombines TRBV7-9 with TRBJ2-4; D might be TRBD2 (6 bases). This CDR3 comprises 19 residues. Deletions cut 6 bases from V and 1 base from J, with 25 bases between. CDR1 and CDR2 from the germline V gene are SEHNR and FQNEAQ (reference sequence). The CDR3 reads CASRPPPGGLSAAKNIQYF. The CDR3 DNA sequence: TGTGCCAGCAGACCACCCCCCGGGGGACTGTCAGCGGCCAAAAACATTCAGTACTTC.

This clone showed up just once. J is TRBJ1-1 and V is TRBV28; possibly TRBD1 for D (5 bases). Germline CDR1 MDHEN, CDR2 SYDVKM. Deletions cut 6 bases from V and 1 base from J, with 15 bases between. This CDR3 contains 15 residues. CDR3 region: CASSPSRDWNTEAFF. CDR3 nucleotide sequence: TGTGCCAGCAGCCCAAGCAGGGATTGGAACACTGAAGCTTTCTTT.

The chain couples TRBV4-2 to TRBJ2-1; 7 bases fit TRBD2. Unmatched junction bases numbered 6, after V lost 0 bases and J lost 7 bases. CDR3 size: 15 residues. The germline V gene encodes CDR1 LGHNA and CDR2 YNFKEQ. The CDR3 is CASSQDGGSSNEQFF. The CDR3 nucleotides are TGTGCCAGCAGCCAAGACGGCGGGAGTAGTAATGAGCAGTTCTTC.

The chain carries TRBV29-1 and TRBJ2-3, with TRBD1 matching over 10 bases. CDR1 and CDR2 from the germline V gene are SQVTM and ANQGSEA. This CDR3 is 13 amino acids long. Trimming took 4 bases from V and 4 from J; bases not matched to a gene: 2. CDR3 coding DNA: TGCAGCGTTGTAGGGACAGGGGCAGATACGCAGTATTTT. Translation: CSVVGTGADTQYF.

The chain is built from TRBV5-1 and TRBJ2-7, with 9 bases lining up with TRBD1. This CDR3 is built from 15 residues. J gave up 5 bases and V 0 bases, and 6 bases lay outside the gene matches. CDR1 is SGHRS, CDR2 YFSETQ, per germline. The CDR3 spells CASSLAGQGLNEQYF. The DNA of the CDR3 is TGCGCCAGCAGCTTGGCTGGACAGGGGTTGAACGAGCAGTACTTC.

The gene calls are TRBV7-8 and TRBJ1-1; D remains ambiguous. Germline lookup yields CDR1 SGHVS and CDR2 FQNEAQ. The V gene lost 6 bases and the J gene lost 1 base, with 18 bases spanning the gap. This CDR3 is built from 16 residues. The CDR3 DNA sequence: TGTGCCAGCAGACCCCTTCCGGCAGGTCCGAACACTGAAGCTTTCTTT. Residues: CASRPLPAGPNTEAFF.

Written as DNA, the CDR3 is TGTGCCAGCAGGCTGGAAGCGGGACAGGGGACTTCACCCCTCCACTTT. Translation gives CASRLEAGQGTSPLHF. The V call is TRBV2, the J call TRBJ1-6; 10 nucleotides line up with TRBD1. J lost 9 bases, V lost 6 bases, and 11 bases had no gene match. Looked up from germline, CDR1 is SNHLY and CDR2 is FYNNEI. The CDR3 has 16 amino acids.

The chain is built from TRBV27 and TRBJ2-3; D gene uncertain. Germline V gene data show CDR1 as MNHEY and CDR2 as SMNVEV (reference sequence). V lost 7 bases to trimming and J lost 3 bases, with 5 bases between them. The CDR3 contains 11 residues. The CDR3: CASIATDTQYF. For the CDR3, the DNA is TGTGCCAGCATTGCGACAGATACGCAGTATTTT.

This clone was seen a few times. The chain links TRBV5-1 to TRBJ1-6, with D hard to call. V dropped 1 base and J dropped 5 bases, with 19 bases sitting between them. The CDR3 runs 18 residues. Germline-derived CDR1 and CDR2 are SGHRS and YFSETQ. The CDR3 DNA reads as TGCGCCAGCAGCTTGACCGCGGGGTCCCAGGTCCATAATTCACCCCTCCACTTT. Residues: CASSLTAGSQVHNSPLHF. The complete variable domain, with remaining parts taken from reference TRBV5-1 and TRBJ1-6, reads KAGVTQTPRYLIKTRGQQVTLSCSPISGHRSVSWYQQTPGQGLQFLFEYFSETQRNKGNFPGRFSGRQFSNSRSEMNVSTLELGDSALYLCASSLTAGSQVHNSPLHFGNGTRLTVT.

The V gene is TRBV9, the J gene TRBJ1-3, with D possibly TRBD1 on 5 matching bases. Germline assignment: CDR1 SGDLS and CDR2 YYNGEE. V was trimmed by 0 bases and J by 2 bases, leaving 12 bases between them. This CDR3 has 16 residues. In DNA, the CDR3 is TGTGCCAGCAGCGTAGACGGCAGGGCCGCTGGAAACACCATATATTTT. Amino acid sequence: CASSVDGRAAGNTIYF.

The chain's CDR3 is CASSSGCPGQGDKNIQYF. The CDR3 nucleotides are TGTGCCAGCAGCTCTGGGTGTCCGGGACAGGGAGACAAAAACATTCAGTACTTC. The chain employs TRBV7-7 and TRBJ2-4; 9 bases are a match to TRBD1. This CDR3 comprises 18 residues. Germline CDR1 reads SSHAT; CDR2 reads FNYEAQ (reference sequence). V gave up 4 bases and J gave up 3 bases; unmatched junction bases: 13.

CDR3 in DNA: TGTGCCAGCAGTGGGGGACTAGCGGACGGTGAGCAGTTCTTC. This encodes CASSGGLADGEQFF. The rearrangement links TRBV2 to TRBJ2-1, with 11 positions matching TRBD2. Germline V lookup: CDR1 SNHLY, CDR2 FYNNEI. The CDR3 loop spans 14 amino acids. V shed 4 bases and J 9 bases; nucleotides not matched to a gene: 5.

V and J are TRBV6-1 and TRBJ2-3, with 8 nucleotides matching TRBD2. The CDR3 has 15 amino acids. The junction had 6 bases not matched to a gene; V was cut back by 7 bases and J by 0 bases. The V gene's germline CDR1 is MNHNS and CDR2 SASEGT. CDR3 DNA sequence: TGTGCCAGCACCCCACGGGAGGGAAGCACAGATACGCAGTATTTT. Protein sequence: CASTPREGSTDTQYF.

The chain uses TRBV7-3 and TRBJ2-6; no clear D gene. The CDR3 has 18 residues. The V and J ends lost 2 bases and 4 bases respectively, with 18 bases between them. Germline-derived CDR1 and CDR2 are SGHTA and FQGTGA. This CDR3 is CASSLAPRVISGANVLTF. CDR3 coding DNA: TGTGCCAGCAGCTTAGCTCCCCGGGTCATTTCCGGGGCCAACGTCCTGACTTTC. Looking up the rest from reference TRBV7-3 and TRBJ2-6 gives the full variable domain: GAGVSQTPSNKVTEKGKYVELRCDPISGHTALYWYRQSLGQGPEFLIYFQGTGAADDSGLPNDRFFAVRPEGSVSTLKIQRTERGDSAVYLCASSLAPRVISGANVLTFGAGSRLTVL.

This clone was picked up many times. V usage is TRBV4-3 and J usage is TRBJ1-1; 10 bases agree with TRBD1. This CDR3 is 15 amino acids long. Per germline, CDR1 LGHNA and CDR2 YSLEER. Trimming cost V 4 bases and J 0 bases; bases outside gene matches: 2. Here the CDR3 DNA reads TGCGCCAGCAGCCGGGGACAGGGGATGAACACTGAAGCTTTCTTT. Translated: CASSRGQGMNTEAFF.

V and J are TRBV7-7 and TRBJ2-3, with 11 positions matching TRBD2. CDR3 size: 15 residues. Germline assignment: CDR1 SSHAT and CDR2 FNYEAQ (reference sequence). V lost 4 bases and J lost 5; bases outside the gene matches: 5. The CDR3 region is CASSYSGGAKDTQYF. The CDR3, as DNA: TGTGCCAGCAGCTATAGCGGGGGGGCGAAAGATACGCAGTATTTT. The variable domain in full, with the rest retrieved from reference TRBV7-7 and TRBJ2-3, is GAGVSQSPRYKVTKRGQDVTLRCDPISSHATLYWYQQALGQGPEFLTYFNYEAQPDKSGLPSDRFSAERPEGSISTLTIQRTEQRDSAMYRCASSYSGGAKDTQYFGPGTRLTVL.

The CDR3 region has the DNA TGTGCCAGTAGTATGATACGGGGGGGCTCAGTTCAGCCCCAGCATTTT. Translated: CASSMIRGGSVQPQHF. The rearrangement joins TRBV19 to TRBJ1-5; a possible D gene is TRBD1 (6 bases). V lost 3 bases, J lost 6 bases, and 18 bases lay in between. There are 16 residues in the CDR3. CDR1 is LNHDA and CDR2 is SQIVND in the germline V gene (reference sequence).

A few counts support this clone. The chain couples TRBV7-3 to TRBJ2-5; tentatively, D is TRBD1 (6 bases). There are 15 residues in the CDR3. V lost 2 bases to trimming and J lost 5 bases, with 15 bases between them. The germline CDR1 and CDR2 sequences are SGHTA and FQGTGA. The CDR3, as DNA: TGTGCCAGCAGCTTAGGGGGCCCCTCCAAGGAGACCCAGTACTTC. Its protein product is CASSLGGPSKETQYF.

The V and J genes are TRBV6-6 and TRBJ1-4; D possibly corresponds to TRBD1 (5 bases). This CDR3 has 13 residues. CDR1 and CDR2 (germline): MNHNY, SVGAGI (reference sequence). V dropped 4 bases and J dropped 7 bases, with 10 bases sitting between them. The CDR3 DNA follows: TGTGCCAGCAGTTTAACAGGACCTGAAAAACTGTTTTTT. This gives the protein CASSLTGPEKLFF.

V usage is TRBV30 and J usage is TRBJ2-7; 7 bases match TRBD2. The germline V gene has CDR1 GTSNPN and CDR2 SVGIG (reference sequence). This CDR3 spans 15 amino acids. V lost 3 bases, J lost 2 bases, and 10 bases stayed unmatched. The chain's CDR3 is CAWRTSTGGAYEQYF. As DNA, the CDR3 is TGTGCCTGGAGGACCTCGACTGGGGGGGCCTACGAGCAGTACTTC.

A few counts support this clone. This chain uses TRBV28 with TRBJ2-3, with 8 nucleotides matching TRBD2. The CDR3 spans 15 residues. Germline V gene data show CDR1 as MDHEN and CDR2 as SYDVKM. V gave up 3 bases and J gave up 1 base; unmatched junction bases: 3. CDR3 amino acids: CASSFPGGGTDTQYF. CDR3 bases: TGTGCCAGCAGTTTCCCGGGAGGGGGCACAGATACGCAGTATTTT.

This clone came up a few times. The chain employs TRBV2 and TRBJ2-4; possibly TRBD1 for D (6 bases). Germline CDR1 is SNHLY and CDR2 is FYNNEI. CDR3 size: 13 residues. The germline V and J ends were trimmed by 10 bases and 4 bases, with 14 bases remaining between them. The CDR3 sequence is CATRTDKKNIQYF. Here the CDR3 DNA reads TGTGCCACCCGGACAGACAAGAAAAACATTCAGTACTTC. Variable domain in full (rest from reference TRBV2 and TRBJ2-4): EPEVTQTPSHQVTQMGQEVILRCVPISNHLYFYWYRQILGQKVEFLVSFYNNEISEKSEIFDDQFSVERPDGSNFTLKIRSTKLEDSAMYFCATRTDKKNIQYFGAGTRLSVL.

V and J are TRBV5-4 and TRBJ1-2; D is ambiguous. CDR3 length: 12 residues. Germline V lookup: CDR1 SGHNT, CDR2 YYREEE (reference sequence). V was clipped by 3 bases and J by 7 bases, with 10 bases between them. The CDR3 here is CASSSDGIGYTF. CDR3 nucleotides: TGTGCCAGCAGCTCGGACGGGATTGGCTACACCTTC.

The chain links TRBV6-1 to TRBJ1-2, with D uncertain. Germline V lookup: CDR1 MNHNS, CDR2 SASEGT. V was clipped by 6 bases and J by 1 base, with 12 bases between them. The CDR3 has 14 residues. CDR3 in amino acids: CASRLTGVNYGYTF. The CDR3 nucleotides are TGTGCCAGCAGACTCACGGGAGTTAACTATGGCTACACCTTC.

The CDR3 loop reads CASSSPGQGLDYGYTF. CDR3 in DNA: TGTGCCAGCAGCTCACCGGGACAGGGCTTGGACTATGGCTACACCTTC. The chain carries TRBV13 and TRBJ1-2, with 9 bases that match TRBD1. The V segment lost 4 bases and the J segment 3 bases; nucleotides outside the gene matches: 9. CDR3 length: 16 residues. Per germline, CDR1 PRHDT and CDR2 FYEKMQ (reference sequence).

V gene TRBV28 combines with J gene TRBJ2-7, with 7 bases that match TRBD2. There are 12 residues in the CDR3. The germline gives CDR1 MDHEN, CDR2 SYDVKM. With 5 bases clipped from V and 4 bases from J, the junction kept 2 bases outside the gene matches. The CDR3 loop reads CASSPGGYEQYF. The CDR3 nucleotides read TGTGCCAGCAGTCCCGGGGGGTACGAGCAGTACTTC.

J is TRBJ2-7 and V is TRBV28; D might be TRBD2 (6 bases). CDR3 size: 14 residues. The germline V gene encodes CDR1 MDHEN and CDR2 SYDVKM. The V end was cut by 3 bases, the J end by 5 bases, with 14 bases between. The CDR3 is CASSFRGRTHEQYF. The DNA for the CDR3 is TGTGCCAGCAGTTTTCGTGGGAGGACTCACGAGCAGTACTTC.

V and J are TRBV4-1 and TRBJ2-7; possible D gene TRBD1, 6 bases. The length of the CDR3 is 15 residues. Trimming pared 5 bases from V and 5 bases from J, leaving 19 bases between. Per the germline V gene, CDR1 is MGHRA and CDR2 is YSYEKL. The CDR3 nucleotides read TGCGCCAGCAGCATTACAGGGCTCTCCTACCACGAGCAGTACTTC. It encodes CASSITGLSYHEQYF.